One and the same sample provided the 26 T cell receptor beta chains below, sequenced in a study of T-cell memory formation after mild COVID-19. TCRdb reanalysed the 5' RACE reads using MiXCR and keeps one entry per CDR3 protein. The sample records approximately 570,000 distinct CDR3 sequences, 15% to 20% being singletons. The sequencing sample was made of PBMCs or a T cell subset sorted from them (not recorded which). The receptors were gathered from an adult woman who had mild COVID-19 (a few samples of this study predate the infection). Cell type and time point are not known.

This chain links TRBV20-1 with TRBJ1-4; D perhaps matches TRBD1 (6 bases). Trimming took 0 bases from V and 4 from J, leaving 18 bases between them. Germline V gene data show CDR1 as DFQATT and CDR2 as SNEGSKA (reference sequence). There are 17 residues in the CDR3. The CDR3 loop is CSARDRRTAHFNEKLFF. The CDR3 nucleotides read TGCAGTGCTAGAGATCGAAGGACAGCCCACTTTAATGAAAAACTGTTTTTT.

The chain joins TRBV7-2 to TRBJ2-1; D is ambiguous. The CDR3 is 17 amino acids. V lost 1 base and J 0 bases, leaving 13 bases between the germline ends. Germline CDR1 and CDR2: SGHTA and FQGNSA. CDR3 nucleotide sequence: TGTGCCAGCAGCTTAGTTGGGAAGGTATACTCCTACAATGAGCAGTTCTTC. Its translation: CASSLVGKVYSYNEQFF.

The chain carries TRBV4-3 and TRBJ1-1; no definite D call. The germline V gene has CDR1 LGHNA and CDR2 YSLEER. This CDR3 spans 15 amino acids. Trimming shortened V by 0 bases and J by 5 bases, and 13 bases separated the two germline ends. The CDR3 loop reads CASSQDLGGRTEAFF. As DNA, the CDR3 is TGCGCCAGCAGCCAAGACTTGGGAGGAAGGACTGAAGCTTTCTTT.

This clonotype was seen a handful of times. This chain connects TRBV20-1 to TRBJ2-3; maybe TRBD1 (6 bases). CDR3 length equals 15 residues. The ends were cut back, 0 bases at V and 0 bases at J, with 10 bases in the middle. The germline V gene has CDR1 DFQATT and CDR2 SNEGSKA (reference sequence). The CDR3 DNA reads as TGCAGTGCTAGAGAACCGGGACACAGCACAGATACGCAGTATTTT. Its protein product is CSAREPGHSTDTQYF.

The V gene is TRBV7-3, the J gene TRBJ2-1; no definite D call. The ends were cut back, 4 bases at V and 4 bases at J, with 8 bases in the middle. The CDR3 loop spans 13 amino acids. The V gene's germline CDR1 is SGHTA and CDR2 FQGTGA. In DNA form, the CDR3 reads TGTGCCAGCAGCTCGGACGGATACAATGAGCAGTTCTTC. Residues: CASSSDGYNEQFF.

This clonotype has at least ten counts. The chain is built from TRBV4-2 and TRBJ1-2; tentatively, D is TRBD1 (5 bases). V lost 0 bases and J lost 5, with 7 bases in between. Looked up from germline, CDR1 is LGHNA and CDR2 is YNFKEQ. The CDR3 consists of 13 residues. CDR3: CASSQDGAYGYTF. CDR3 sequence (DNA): TGTGCCAGCAGCCAAGACGGGGCGTATGGCTACACCTTC.

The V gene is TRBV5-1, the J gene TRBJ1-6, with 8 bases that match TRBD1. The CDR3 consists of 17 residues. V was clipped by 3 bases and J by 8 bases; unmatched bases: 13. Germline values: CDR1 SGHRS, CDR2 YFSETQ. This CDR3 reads CASSSKFGQGRDSPLHF. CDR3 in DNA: TGCGCCAGCAGCTCCAAATTCGGACAGGGACGAGATTCACCCCTCCACTTT.

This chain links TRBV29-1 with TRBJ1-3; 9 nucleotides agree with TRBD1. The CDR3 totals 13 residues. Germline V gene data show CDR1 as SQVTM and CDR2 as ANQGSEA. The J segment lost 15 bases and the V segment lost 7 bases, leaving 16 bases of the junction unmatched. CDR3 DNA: TGCAGCGCTCAGATGGACAGGGGACTCTTATCATATTTT. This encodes CSAQMDRGLLSYF.

The CDR3 bases are TGTGCCACCAGCAGAGAGGCCCCGGGACAGGGCCACGAGCAGTACTTC. It specifies CATSREAPGQGHEQYF. This chain connects TRBV15 to TRBJ2-7; 9 bases line up with TRBD1. The V and J ends lost 0 bases and 5 bases, in that order; junction bases with no gene match: 8. The CDR3 has 16 amino acids. Germline V gives CDR1 LNHNV, CDR2 YYDKDF (reference sequence).

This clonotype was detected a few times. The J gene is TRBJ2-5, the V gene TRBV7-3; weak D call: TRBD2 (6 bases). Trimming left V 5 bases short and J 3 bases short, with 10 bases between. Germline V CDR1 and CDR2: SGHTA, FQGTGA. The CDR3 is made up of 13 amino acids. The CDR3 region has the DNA TGTGCCAGCAGCCGCCGGGGGAAAGAGACCCAGTACTTC. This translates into CASSRRGKETQYF. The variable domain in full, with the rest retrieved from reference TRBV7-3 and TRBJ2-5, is GAGVSQTPSNKVTEKGKYVELRCDPISGHTALYWYRQSLGQGPEFLIYFQGTGAADDSGLPNDRFFAVRPEGSVSTLKIQRTERGDSAVYLCASSRRGKETQYFGPGTRLLVL.

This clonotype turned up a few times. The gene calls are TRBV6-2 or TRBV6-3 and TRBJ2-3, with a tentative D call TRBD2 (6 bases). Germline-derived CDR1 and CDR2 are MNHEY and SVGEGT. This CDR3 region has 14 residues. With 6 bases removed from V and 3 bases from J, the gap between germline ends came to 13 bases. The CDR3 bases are TGTGCCAGCAGCCGTTCCCTAGCGACAGATACGCAGTATTTT. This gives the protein CASSRSLATDTQYF.

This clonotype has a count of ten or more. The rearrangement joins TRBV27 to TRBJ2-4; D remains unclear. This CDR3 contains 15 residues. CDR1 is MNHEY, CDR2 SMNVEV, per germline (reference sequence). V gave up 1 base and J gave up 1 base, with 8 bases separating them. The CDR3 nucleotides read TGTGCCAGCAGTTTATTTCGTGACGCCAAAAACATTCAGTACTTC. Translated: CASSLFRDAKNIQYF.

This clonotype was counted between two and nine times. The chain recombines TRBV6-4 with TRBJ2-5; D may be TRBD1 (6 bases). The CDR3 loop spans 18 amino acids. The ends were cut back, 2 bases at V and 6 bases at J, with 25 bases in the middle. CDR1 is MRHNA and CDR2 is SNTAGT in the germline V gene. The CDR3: CASSDTEIGTGTLKTQYF. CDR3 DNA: TGTGCCAGCAGTGACACCGAAATAGGAACCGGGACATTGAAGACCCAGTACTTC.

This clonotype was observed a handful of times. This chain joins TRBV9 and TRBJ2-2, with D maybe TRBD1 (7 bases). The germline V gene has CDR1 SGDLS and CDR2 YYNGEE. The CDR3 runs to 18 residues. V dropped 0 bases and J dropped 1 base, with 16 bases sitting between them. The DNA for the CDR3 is TGTGCCAGCAGCGTAGAAGCAGGGGGGTCGAAGAACACCGGGGAGCTGTTTTTT. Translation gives CASSVEAGGSKNTGELFF. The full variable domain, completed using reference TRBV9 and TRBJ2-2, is DSGVTQTPKHLITATGQRVTLRCSPRSGDLSVYWYQQSLDQGLQFLIQYYNGEERAKGNILERFSAQQFPDLHSELNLSSLELGDSALYFCASSVEAGGSKNTGELFFGEGSRLTVL.

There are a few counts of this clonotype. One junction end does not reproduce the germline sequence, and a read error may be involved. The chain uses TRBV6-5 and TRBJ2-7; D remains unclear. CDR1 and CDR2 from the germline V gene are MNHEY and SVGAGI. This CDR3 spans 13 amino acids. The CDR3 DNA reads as TGTGCCAGCAGTTCCGATAGTGGCTACGGGCAGTACTTC. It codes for CASSSDSGYGQYF.

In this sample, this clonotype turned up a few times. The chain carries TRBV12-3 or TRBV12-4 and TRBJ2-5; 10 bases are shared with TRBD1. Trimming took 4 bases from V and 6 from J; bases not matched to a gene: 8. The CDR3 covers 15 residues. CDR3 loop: CASSSNRDRGKTQYF. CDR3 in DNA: TGTGCCAGCAGTTCGAACCGGGACAGGGGAAAGACCCAGTACTTC.

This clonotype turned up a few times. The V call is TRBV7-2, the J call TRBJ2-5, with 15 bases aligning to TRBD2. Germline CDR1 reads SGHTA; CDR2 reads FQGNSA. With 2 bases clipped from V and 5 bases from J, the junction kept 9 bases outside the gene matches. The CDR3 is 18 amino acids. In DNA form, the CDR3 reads TGTGCCAGCAGCTTACAAGCCGGGACTAGCGGGGGGAGGGAGACCCAGTACTTC. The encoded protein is CASSLQAGTSGGRETQYF.

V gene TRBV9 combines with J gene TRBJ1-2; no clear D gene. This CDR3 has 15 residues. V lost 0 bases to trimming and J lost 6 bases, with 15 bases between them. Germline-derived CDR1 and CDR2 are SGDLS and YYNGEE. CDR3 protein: CASSVVPVSLDGYTF. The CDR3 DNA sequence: TGTGCCAGCAGCGTAGTTCCGGTTAGCTTGGATGGCTACACCTTC.

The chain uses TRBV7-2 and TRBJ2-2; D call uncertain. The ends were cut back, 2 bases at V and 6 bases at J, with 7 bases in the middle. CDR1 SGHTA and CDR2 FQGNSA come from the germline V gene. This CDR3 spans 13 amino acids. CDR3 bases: TGTGCCAGCAGCTTACAACCTCCCGGGGAGCTGTTTTTT. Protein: CASSLQPPGELFF.

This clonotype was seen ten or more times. The CDR3 is CASSPYDPAQTGSKLFF. In DNA form, the CDR3 reads TGCGCCAGCAGCCCGTATGATCCTGCCCAGACCGGGTCAAAACTGTTTTTT. The rearrangement joins TRBV5-1 to TRBJ1-4; D is uncertain. Germline V gives CDR1 SGHRS, CDR2 YFSETQ. The germline V and J ends were trimmed by 4 bases and 10 bases, with 26 bases remaining between them. CDR3 length: 17 residues.

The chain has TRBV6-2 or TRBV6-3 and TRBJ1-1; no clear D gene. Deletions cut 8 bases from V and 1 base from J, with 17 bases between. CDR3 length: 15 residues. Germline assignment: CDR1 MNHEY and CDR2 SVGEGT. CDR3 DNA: TGTGCCAGCGCCCCGACTAGACGGACGAACACTGAAGCTTTCTTT. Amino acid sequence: CASAPTRRTNTEAFF.

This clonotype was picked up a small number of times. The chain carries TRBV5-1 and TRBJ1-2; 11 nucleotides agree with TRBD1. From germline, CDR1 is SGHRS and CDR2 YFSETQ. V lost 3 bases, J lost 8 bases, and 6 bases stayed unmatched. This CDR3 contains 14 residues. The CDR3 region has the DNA TGCGCCAGCAGCTACGGACAGGGGGCCAGCGGCTACACCTTC. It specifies CASSYGQGASGYTF.

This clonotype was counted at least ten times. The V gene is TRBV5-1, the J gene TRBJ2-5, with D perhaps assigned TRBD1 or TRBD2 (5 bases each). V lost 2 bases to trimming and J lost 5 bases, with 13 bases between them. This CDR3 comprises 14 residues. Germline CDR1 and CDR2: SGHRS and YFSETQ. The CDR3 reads CASSLYGARETQYF. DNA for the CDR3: TGCGCCAGCAGCTTATACGGGGCTAGGGAGACCCAGTACTTC.

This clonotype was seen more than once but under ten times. CDR3 nucleotide sequence: TGTGCCAGCAGCTCCCCTAGGCGATTTTATGAGCAGTTCTTC. As protein: CASSSPRRFYEQFF. V gene TRBV11-2 combines with J gene TRBJ2-1, with D uncertain. The ends were cut back, 4 bases at V and 8 bases at J, with 15 bases in the middle. The CDR3 loop spans 14 amino acids. Germline V gives CDR1 SGHAT, CDR2 FQNNGV.

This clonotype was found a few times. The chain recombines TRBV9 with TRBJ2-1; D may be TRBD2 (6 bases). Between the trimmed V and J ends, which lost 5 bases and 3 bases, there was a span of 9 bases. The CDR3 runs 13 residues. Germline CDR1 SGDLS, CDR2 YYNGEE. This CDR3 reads CASRAGSYNEQFF. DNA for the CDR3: TGTGCCAGCAGGGCGGGAAGCTACAATGAGCAGTTCTTC.

The CDR3 DNA is TGTGCCAGCAGCTTGGGGCTAGCGGGAGCCTCCGAGCAGTACTTC. As protein: CASSLGLAGASEQYF. The V call is TRBV5-6, the J call TRBJ2-7, with 10 bases lining up with TRBD2. CDR3 length equals 15 residues. Trimming took 0 bases from V and 6 from J; bases not matched to a gene: 6. CDR1 and CDR2 from the germline V gene are SGHDT and YYEEEE. The whole variable domain, filled in from reference TRBV5-6 and TRBJ2-7, reads DAGVTQSPTHLIKTRGQQVTLRCSPKSGHDTVSWYQQALGQGPQFIFQYYEEEERQRGNFPDRFSGHQFPNYSSELNVNALLLGDSALYLCASSLGLAGASEQYFGPGTRLTVT.